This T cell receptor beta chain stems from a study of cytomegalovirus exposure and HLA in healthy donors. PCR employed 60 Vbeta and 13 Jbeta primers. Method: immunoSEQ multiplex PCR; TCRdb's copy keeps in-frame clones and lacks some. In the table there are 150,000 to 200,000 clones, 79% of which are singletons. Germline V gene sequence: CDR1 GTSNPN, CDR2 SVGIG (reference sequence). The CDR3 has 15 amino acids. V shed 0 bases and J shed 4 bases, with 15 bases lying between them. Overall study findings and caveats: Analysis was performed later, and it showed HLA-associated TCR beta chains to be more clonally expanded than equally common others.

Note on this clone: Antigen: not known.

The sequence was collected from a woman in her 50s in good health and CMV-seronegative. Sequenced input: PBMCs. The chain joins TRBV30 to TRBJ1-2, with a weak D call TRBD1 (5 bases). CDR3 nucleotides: TGTGCCTGGAGTGTAGGGGTGACCCTACCCTATGGCTACACCTTC. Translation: CAWSVGVTLPYGYTF. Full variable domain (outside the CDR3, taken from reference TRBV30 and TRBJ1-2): SQTIHQWPATLVQPVGSPLSLECTVEGTSNPNLYWYRQAAGRGLQLLFYSVGIGQISSEVPQNLSASRPQDRQFILSSKKLLLSDSGFYLCAWSVGVTLPYGYTFGSGTRLTVV.